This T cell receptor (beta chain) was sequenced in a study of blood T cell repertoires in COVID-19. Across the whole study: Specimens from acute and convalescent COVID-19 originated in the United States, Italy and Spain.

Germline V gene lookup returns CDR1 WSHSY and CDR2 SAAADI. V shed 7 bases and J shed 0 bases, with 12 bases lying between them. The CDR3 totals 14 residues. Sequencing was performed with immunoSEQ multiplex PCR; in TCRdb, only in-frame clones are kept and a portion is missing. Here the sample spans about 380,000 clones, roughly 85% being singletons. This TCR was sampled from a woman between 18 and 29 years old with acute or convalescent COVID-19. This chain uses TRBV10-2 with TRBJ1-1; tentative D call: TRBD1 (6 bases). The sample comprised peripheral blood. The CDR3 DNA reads TGCGCCAGCACCGCGACAGGTATGAACACTGAAGCTTTCTTT. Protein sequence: CASTATGMNTEAFF.